The present T cell receptor (beta chain) was sequenced within a study of cytomegalovirus exposure and HLA in healthy donors. Whole-study context: As an earlier analysis found, some 170 million T cells yielded about 120 million unique TCR beta sequences.

Concerning this clone: Its antigen is unknown.

Primers: 60 Vbeta forward and 13 Jbeta reverse. TCRdb keeps only in-frame clones here, not all; method: immunoSEQ multiplex PCR. The sample yields about 140,000 clones, about 80% seen once. Trimming left V 5 bases short and J 9 bases short, with 14 bases between. The CDR3 consists of 13 residues. Germline V gives CDR1 SGHAT, CDR2 FQNNGV. Study-level findings and limits: A list of about 180 TCR beta chains associated with cytomegalovirus was given. The availability of immune exposure information extended only to CMV serostatus.

This chain links TRBV11-2 with TRBJ2-1; TRBD1 might be the D (5 bases). The receptor was derived from a woman aged 40 to 50 in good health and CMV-seronegative. The source material was PBMCs. The DNA for the CDR3 is TGTGCCAGCAGCAAATCCAGGGCTGGTGAGCAGTTCTTC. Translated: CASSKSRAGEQFF.